This paragraph covers one TCR beta chain sequence. The source of the sample is a study of shared clonotypes between healthy human individuals. Study summary: CD8 memory received one plate per donor, CD8 naive two, CD4 memory three and CD4 naive three.

Replicate PCRs from sorted subsets contained roughly 200 ng DNA, which is around 30,000 T cell genomes. Clones were read by immunoSEQ multiplex PCR, and TCRdb kept only the in-frame ones, dropping some. The repertoire has 2 million to 3 million clones, approximately 94% of them found once; the top ten carry more than 0.12%. The CDR3 spans 16 residues. Germline V gene lookup returns CDR1 MGHDK and CDR2 SYGVNS. Trimming took off 4 bases at V and 0 bases at J, with 12 bases between the two ends. This TCR was recovered from a man younger than 35 in good health. V and J are TRBV25-1 and TRBJ2-2; TRBD1 is a possible D gene (6 bases). The sample consisted of naive CD4+ T cells sorted from blood. Subset reported: CD45RA+ positively selected. The CDR3 DNA reads TGTGCCAGCAGTGCTACCGGGACAACGAACACCGGGGAGCTGTTTTTT. Its protein product is CASSATGTTNTGELFF.